The clone carrying this TCR beta chain came up a few times. TCRdb's table, derived via immunoSEQ multiplex PCR, lists solely in-frame clones and lacks some. The repertoire holds about 200,000 clones, around 86% seen once, with 5.6% in the top ten. The data were taken from a study of blood T cell repertoires in COVID-19. The V end was cut by 1 base, the J end by 8 bases, with 11 bases between. This CDR3 is built from 13 residues. Germline loops: CDR1 LNHNV, CDR2 YYDKDF (reference sequence). The sequencing sample was made of PBMCs or T cells enriched from blood (not recorded which). The rearrangement uses TRBV15 and TRBJ1-2; TRBD1 might be the D (5 bases). The TCR sequence derives from a man in his forties or fifties with acute COVID-19. CDR3 residues: CATSRGRDVGYTF. CDR3 nucleotide sequence: TGTGCCACCAGCAGAGGGAGGGACGTAGGCTACACCTTC.